This T cell receptor (beta chain) was recovered during a study of cytomegalovirus exposure and HLA in healthy donors. Turning to the study itself: There were 100 million to 120 million unique TCR beta sequences, drawn from roughly 200 million T cells, in an earlier analysis.

Overall study results and limits: The authors excluded some V segments, including TRBV6-2 and TRBV6-3, as indistinguishable.

The primer mix had 60 Vbeta and 13 Jbeta primers. Some clones are missing from TCRdb's copy, which holds only in-frame ones; the method was immunoSEQ multiplex PCR. The table has roughly 80,000 clones, about 84% seen once. Germline V gives CDR1 KGHSH, CDR2 LQKENI. This CDR3 contains 12 residues. Trimming took 3 bases from V and 2 from J, leaving 2 bases between them. This clone has a handful of counts. Its target is not known. The source material was PBMCs. This receptor was obtained from a man in his forties or fifties in good health and CMV-seronegative. The chain is built from TRBV18 and TRBJ1-5; no reliable D call. CDR3 amino acids: CASSPGNQPQHF. The DNA for the CDR3 is TGTGCCAGCTCACCCGGCAATCAGCCCCAGCATTTT.